The 28 T cell receptor beta chains below all came from one sample that was sequenced in a study of T cells after yellow fever vaccination. Each CDR3 protein is one row after TCRdb ran MiXCR on the 5' RACE reads. The sample has around 310,000 distinct CDR3 sequences; approximately 9% are singletons. The source was PBMCs, collected on the day of the first yellow fever vaccination. The receptors were sampled from a man aged 18-30 years who received the YFV17D yellow fever vaccine.

This clonotype was seen a few times. The chain uses TRBV12-3 or TRBV12-4 and TRBJ1-4, with D uncertain. Trimming took 6 bases from V and 13 from J, leaving 18 bases between them. This CDR3 region has 13 residues. The CDR3: CASSPARTEGLFF. In nucleotides, the CDR3 is TGTGCCAGCAGCCCAGCCCGGACGGAGGGACTGTTTTTT.

The rearrangement joins TRBV9 to TRBJ2-7, with D hard to call. Trimming removed 0 bases from V and 2 bases from J, with 6 bases in between. The germline V gene has CDR1 SGDLS and CDR2 YYNGEE. The CDR3 sequence is 13 residues long. The CDR3 DNA reads TGTGCCAGCAGCGTAGACACCACCTACGAGCAGTACTTC. Translated: CASSVDTTYEQYF.

This chain links TRBV9 with TRBJ2-2, with TRBD1 matching 12 bases. V lost 3 bases to trimming and J lost 9 bases; unmatched junction nucleotides: 3. CDR1 and CDR2 (germline): SGDLS, YYNGEE. CDR3 length: 14 residues. CDR3 coding DNA: TGTGCCAGCAGCGAGGGACAGGGGGCATGGGAGCTGTTTTTT. This gives the protein CASSEGQGAWELFF.

This clonotype was counted a few times. The V gene is TRBV7-9, the J gene TRBJ1-6, with TRBD1 matching 7 bases. The CDR3 runs to 15 residues. V gave up 9 bases and J gave up 0 bases; unmatched junction bases: 5. Germline V gives CDR1 SEHNR, CDR2 FQNEAQ (reference sequence). CDR3 amino acids: CASARGNSYNSPLHF. The CDR3 nucleotides read TGTGCCAGTGCCAGGGGGAACTCCTATAATTCACCCCTCCACTTT.

Remarks on this clonotype: The conserved phenylalanine or tryptophan normally closing the CDR3 is absent here, so this likely arose from a read error. This sequence joins TRBV30 and TRBJ2-7; D call uncertain. The CDR3 consists of 13 residues. Trimming shortened V by 0 bases and J by 0 bases, and 6 bases separated the two germline ends. Germline CDR1 and CDR2: GTSNPN and SVGIG (reference sequence). The CDR3 DNA sequence: TGTGCCTGGAGTGTCCAGGACTCCTACGAGCAGTACCTC. Residues: CAWSVQDSYEQYL.

The chain is built from TRBV10-2 and TRBJ1-3; unclear D gene. This CDR3 is 11 amino acids long. Trimming shortened V by 8 bases and J by 4 bases, and 6 bases separated the two germline ends. CDR1 is WSHSY and CDR2 is SAAADI in the germline V gene. In nucleotides, the CDR3 is TGCGCCAGCTGGTCAGGAAACACCATATATTTT. Protein product: CASWSGNTIYF.

The table lists this clonotype with a few counts. The J gene is TRBJ1-4, the V gene TRBV5-1; D not resolved. Trimming stripped 2 bases from V and 5 bases from J, with 10 bases between. CDR1 and CDR2 from the germline V gene are SGHRS and YFSETQ. The CDR3 totals 14 residues. The DNA of the CDR3 is TGCGCCAGCAGCTTAAAGAGCCGAAATGAAAAACTGTTTTTT. It specifies CASSLKSRNEKLFF.

This clonotype has just a few counts. The chain carries TRBV28 and TRBJ1-2; D not certain. Germline CDR1 is MDHEN and CDR2 is SYDVKM. Deletions cut 3 bases from V and 3 bases from J, with 14 bases between. The CDR3 consists of 15 residues. DNA of the CDR3: TGTGCCAGCAGTTTGTTAGTTGACCGGCACTATGGCTACACCTTC. This codes for CASSLLVDRHYGYTF.

The chain employs TRBV6-2 or TRBV6-3 and TRBJ2-5; D is ambiguous. Germline V gene lookup returns CDR1 MNHEY and CDR2 SVGEGT. The CDR3 loop spans 11 amino acids. Trimming shortened V by 2 bases and J by 7 bases, and 5 bases separated the two germline ends. The CDR3 is CASSYVGTQYF. The CDR3 DNA follows: TGTGCCAGCAGTTACGTGGGGACCCAGTACTTC.

The V call is TRBV11-2, the J call TRBJ2-1; possibly TRBD1 for D (6 bases). Germline CDR1 is SGHAT and CDR2 is FQNNGV. The CDR3 consists of 15 residues. V was cut by 5 bases and J by 0 bases, with 11 bases left in between. DNA of the CDR3: TGTGCCAGCAGCCCCTTGACAGGCTCCTACAATGAGCAGTTCTTC. Translation: CASSPLTGSYNEQFF.

This clonotype was recorded a few times. The rearrangement uses TRBV7-8 and TRBJ1-2, with 11 nucleotides matching TRBD1. CDR3 length equals 15 residues. CDR1 and CDR2 (germline): SGHVS, FQNEAQ. The V segment lost 5 bases and the J segment 0 bases; nucleotides outside the gene matches: 2. The CDR3 is CASSPGQGANYGYTF. In nucleotides, the CDR3 is TGTGCCAGCAGCCCGGGACAGGGGGCTAACTATGGCTACACCTTC.

This clonotype was seen many times. V usage is TRBV5-1 and J usage is TRBJ1-2, with 8 bases matching TRBD1. Per the germline V gene, CDR1 is SGHRS and CDR2 is YFSETQ. The CDR3 has 16 residues. With 6 bases clipped from V and 6 bases from J, the junction kept 16 bases outside the gene matches. In DNA form, the CDR3 reads TGCGCCAGCACCACGAATCCGACAGGGGAAAGAAATGGCTACACCTTC. Residues: CASTTNPTGERNGYTF.

This clonotype was counted only a few times. The chain employs TRBV5-1 and TRBJ1-1; D call uncertain. Germline values: CDR1 SGHRS, CDR2 YFSETQ. Trimming took off 6 bases at V and 7 bases at J, with 13 bases between the two ends. The CDR3 contains 12 residues. CDR3 coding DNA: TGCGCCAGCATAGACGGTTTTCGTGAAGCTTTCTTT. Amino acids: CASIDGFREAFF. The variable domain in full, with the rest retrieved from reference TRBV5-1 and TRBJ1-1, is KAGVTQTPRYLIKTRGQQVTLSCSPISGHRSVSWYQQTPGQGLQFLFEYFSETQRNKGNFPGRFSGRQFSNSRSEMNVSTLELGDSALYLCASIDGFREAFFGQGTRLTVV.

The chain links TRBV5-4 to TRBJ2-2; D perhaps matches TRBD1 (5 bases). V lost 6 bases to trimming and J lost 0 bases, with 6 bases between them. CDR3 length: 13 amino acids. Per germline, CDR1 SGHNT and CDR2 YYREEE (reference sequence). CDR3 region: CASKTANTGELFF. In nucleotides, the CDR3 is TGTGCCAGCAAGACAGCGAACACCGGGGAGCTGTTTTTT.

This clonotype was recorded a few times. The chain has TRBV20-1 and TRBJ2-1; 8 bases agree with TRBD2. CDR3 size: 14 residues. In germline, CDR1 is DFQATT, CDR2 SNEGSKA (reference sequence). CDR3 region: CSPSGGGVENEQFF. CDR3 nucleotide sequence: TGCAGCCCTTCCGGGGGGGGCGTCGAAAATGAGCAGTTCTTC.

This clonotype was seen many times. The V gene is TRBV29-1, the J gene TRBJ2-1, with D possibly TRBD1 on 6 matching bases. Germline values: CDR1 SQVTM, CDR2 ANQGSEA. The CDR3 covers 15 residues. V dropped 3 bases and J dropped 6 bases, with 18 bases sitting between them. The CDR3 spells CSVDSRDTILNEQFF. As DNA, the CDR3 is TGCAGCGTTGATTCCCGGGACACAATTCTCAATGAGCAGTTCTTC.

The V and J genes are TRBV7-2 and TRBJ2-7; tentatively, D is TRBD1 or TRBD2 (5 bases each). CDR1 is SGHTA and CDR2 is FQGNSA in the germline V gene. The CDR3 is made up of 16 amino acids. The V end was cut by 1 base, the J end by 2 bases, with 15 bases between. For the CDR3, the DNA is TGTGCCAGCAGCTTAGACATGGGGGTCGGACCCTACGAGCAGTACTTC. Translation: CASSLDMGVGPYEQYF.

This clonotype was seen at least ten times. This CDR3 reads CASTLPRGNEQFF. The CDR3 nucleotides read TGTGCCAGCACCCTACCCAGGGGTAATGAGCAGTTCTTC. The V gene is TRBV5-5, the J gene TRBJ2-1; D is possibly TRBD1 (6 bases). V dropped 6 bases and J dropped 7 bases, with 14 bases sitting between them. Looked up from germline, CDR1 is SGHKS and CDR2 is YYEKEE (reference sequence). CDR3 length: 13 amino acids.

The chain has TRBV5-1 and TRBJ1-2; TRBD1 might be the D (5 bases). The V end was cut by 4 bases, the J end by 5 bases, with 15 bases between. The germline CDR1 and CDR2 sequences are SGHRS and YFSETQ. The CDR3 length is 14 residues. The CDR3, as DNA: TGCGCCAGCAGCCTCACCGGGACCTCATATGGCTACACCTTC. Amino acid sequence: CASSLTGTSYGYTF.

This clonotype was seen only a few times. This chain links TRBV2 with TRBJ1-1; D not resolved. The V gene lost 7 bases and the J gene lost 1 base, with 10 bases spanning the gap. CDR1 is SNHLY, CDR2 FYNNEI, per germline. This CDR3 contains 13 residues. The CDR3 nucleotides are TGTGCCAGCATCTCACAAGGGAACACTGAAGCTTTCTTT. It codes for CASISQGNTEAFF.

The genes are TRBV6-5 and TRBJ2-7, with 7 bases lining up with TRBD2. Trimming removed 0 bases from V and 7 bases from J; junction bases left unmatched: 9. Germline lookup yields CDR1 MNHEY and CDR2 SVGAGI. The CDR3 is 15 residues long. The CDR3 is CASSYSLAVDFEQYV. The DNA for the CDR3 is TGTGCCAGCAGTTACTCCCTAGCGGTGGACTTTGAGCAGTACGTC.

The chain links TRBV5-1 to TRBJ1-1; TRBD1 matches 7 bases. Germline CDR1 reads SGHRS; CDR2 reads YFSETQ. V shed 4 bases and J 7 bases; nucleotides not matched to a gene: 7. This CDR3 comprises 13 residues. Here the CDR3 reads CASSMGQRLEAFF. The DNA of the CDR3 is TGCGCCAGCAGCATGGGACAGAGACTTGAAGCTTTCTTT.

This chain uses TRBV10-3 with TRBJ2-1; a weak D match, TRBD2 (6 bases). CDR3 size: 12 residues. V was cut by 10 bases and J by 7 bases, with 14 bases left in between. CDR1 is ENHRY, CDR2 SYGVKD, per germline. The DNA of the CDR3 is TGTGCCACAATGATAGGGACTAATGAGCAGTTCTTC. It encodes CATMIGTNEQFF.

In its sample, this clonotype was seen many times. This chain links TRBV5-1 with TRBJ2-3; 7 bases map to TRBD2. Losses at the gene ends were 9 bases for V and 2 bases for J; bases not matched to a gene: 6. Looked up from germline, CDR1 is SGHRS and CDR2 is YFSETQ. CDR3 length: 13 residues. CDR3 region: CATSSGYTDTQYF. In nucleotides, the CDR3 is TGCGCCACCTCTAGCGGTTACACAGATACGCAGTATTTT. Supplemented by reference TRBV5-1 and TRBJ2-3, the full variable domain reads KAGVTQTPRYLIKTRGQQVTLSCSPISGHRSVSWYQQTPGQGLQFLFEYFSETQRNKGNFPGRFSGRQFSNSRSEMNVSTLELGDSALYLCATSSGYTDTQYFGPGTRLTVL.

At least ten counts were recorded for this clonotype. The chain recombines TRBV5-1 with TRBJ2-3; D is possibly TRBD2 (5 bases). The CDR3 loop spans 15 amino acids. The germline V and J ends were trimmed by 4 bases and 4 bases, with 16 bases remaining between them. Germline V gene lookup returns CDR1 SGHRS and CDR2 YFSETQ. For the CDR3, the DNA is TGCGCCAGCAGCAAGGACTCCCACCCGTCAGATACGCAGTATTTT. Amino acid sequence: CASSKDSHPSDTQYF.

The V call is TRBV7-9, the J call TRBJ2-5; TRBD2 aligns across 8 bases. Trimming at V came to 1 base and at J to 5 bases, leaving 3 bases not matched to a gene. CDR1 and CDR2 from the germline V gene are SEHNR and FQNEAQ (reference sequence). CDR3 length: 14 amino acids. Here the CDR3 DNA reads TGTGCCAGCAGCTTAGAGGCGGGGGGCGAGACCCAGTACTTC. Translating gives CASSLEAGGETQYF.

This clonotype was counted a few times. The chain combines TRBV3-1 with TRBJ1-3, with 10 positions matching TRBD1. Germline V gene sequence: CDR1 LGHDT, CDR2 YNNKEL (reference sequence). V dropped 1 base and J dropped 15; count of bases not matched to a gene: 0. The CDR3 covers 11 residues. The CDR3 nucleotides read TGTGCCAGCAGCCAAGGACAGGGGGCATATTTT. Encoded protein: CASSQGQGAYF.

This clonotype occurred a few times. The gene calls are TRBV28 and TRBJ2-7; the D is unclear. Trimming stripped 7 bases from V and 3 bases from J, with 10 bases between. CDR3 length: 12 amino acids. Germline CDR1 is MDHEN and CDR2 is SYDVKM. The CDR3 DNA reads TGTGCCAGCACTGGCAGAGACTACGAGCAGTACGTC. The encoded protein is CASTGRDYEQYV.